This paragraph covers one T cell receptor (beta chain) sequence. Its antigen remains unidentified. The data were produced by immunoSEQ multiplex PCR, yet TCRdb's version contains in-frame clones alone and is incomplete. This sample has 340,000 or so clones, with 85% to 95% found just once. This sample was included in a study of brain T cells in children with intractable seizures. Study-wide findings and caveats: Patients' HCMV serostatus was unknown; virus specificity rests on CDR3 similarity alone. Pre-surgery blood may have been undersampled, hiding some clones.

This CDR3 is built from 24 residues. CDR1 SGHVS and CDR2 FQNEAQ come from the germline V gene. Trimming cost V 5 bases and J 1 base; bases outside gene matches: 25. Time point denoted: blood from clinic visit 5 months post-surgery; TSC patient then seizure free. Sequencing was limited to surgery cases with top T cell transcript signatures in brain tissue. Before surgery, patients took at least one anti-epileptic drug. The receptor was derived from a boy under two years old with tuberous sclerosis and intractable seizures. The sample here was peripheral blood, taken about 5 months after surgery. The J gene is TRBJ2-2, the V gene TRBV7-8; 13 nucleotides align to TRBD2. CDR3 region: CASSLRQLLVPTSGRAWNTGELFF. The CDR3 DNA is TGTGCCAGCAGCCTACGACAACTCTTGGTGCCAACTAGCGGGAGGGCCTGGAACACCGGGGAGCTGTTTTTT.